What follows is one T cell receptor (beta chain) and its context. Its antigen is undetermined. Some clones are missing from TCRdb's copy, which holds only in-frame ones; the method was immunoSEQ multiplex PCR. In the table there are 50,000 to 75,000 clones, approximately 74% of which are singletons. These data are taken from a study of T cells in tumors after PD-1 blockade. Study summary: Patients had no prior checkpoint blockade, systemic immunosuppressants, or anti-cancer therapy within 4 weeks. On average, peripheral blood gave 100,000 to 140,000 TCR templates and 35,000 to 40,000 unique clonotypes. Study-wide points: Peripheral recruitment is suggested, as some novel exhausted tumor clones were in pre-treatment blood.

Germline CDR1 and CDR2: LGHDT and YNNKEL (reference sequence). The CDR3 consists of 15 residues. The V and J ends lost 5 bases and 4 bases respectively, with 15 bases between them. Input was 616 ng to 6,004 ng of genomic DNA from tumor or blood. The starting material was PBMCs, obtained after anti-PD-1 treatment. This chain uses TRBV3-1 (or the pseudogene TRBV3-2) with TRBJ2-1; TRBD1 might be the D (5 bases). The receptor was isolated from a human donor with basal cell carcinoma. The CDR3 bases are TGTGCCAGCAGCGAGCCTGGGGCCTTATACAATGAGCAGTTCTTC. Translated, it gives CASSEPGALYNEQFF.